A selection of T cell receptor beta chains follows, all from one sample in a study of early T cells in non-severe SARS-CoV-2 infection. MiXCR, applied by TCRdb to the 5' RACE reads, yields one record per CDR3 protein. The data contain 55,000 to 85,000 distinct CDR3 sequences, about 9% of them singletons. The sample here was whole blood, taken at baseline. These receptors all come from an adult who was a healthcare worker with PCR-confirmed SARS-CoV-2 infection or an uninfected control (not recorded which). Each CDR3 is given with its conserved first and last residue. The size field is filled for only some rows; it gives once, few, many or a size class.

CDR3aa: CASSGRQGAGYGYTF
v_gene: TRBV19
j_gene: TRBJ1-2
abundance: many

CDR3aa: CASSPHRGWETQYF
v_gene: TRBV7-6
j_gene: TRBJ2-5
abundance: -

CDR3aa: CASSAGLADTQYF
v_gene: TRBV2
j_gene: TRBJ2-3
abundance: few

CDR3aa: CASSYSHRGLTGYGYTF
v_gene: TRBV6-5
j_gene: TRBJ1-2
abundance: many

CDR3aa: CASSSSRGFGEQYF
v_gene: TRBV12-3/TRBV12-4
j_gene: TRBJ2-7
abundance: many

CDR3aa: CASSPSRREQYF
v_gene: TRBV28
j_gene: TRBJ2-7
abundance: -

CDR3aa: CSARDHWGDANEKLFF
v_gene: TRBV20-1
j_gene: TRBJ1-4
abundance: many

CDR3aa: CAISGRTGQGNTIYF
v_gene: TRBV10-3
j_gene: TRBJ1-3
abundance: few

CDR3aa: CASSFGTGGRGIYEQYF
v_gene: TRBV5-6
j_gene: TRBJ2-7
abundance: many

CDR3aa: CASTTGDPGVQYF
v_gene: TRBV6-5
j_gene: TRBJ2-4
abundance: few

CDR3aa: CASRAGTHGGNEQFF
v_gene: TRBV5-4
j_gene: TRBJ2-1
abundance: many

CDR3aa: CASSQLAGVFTDTQYF
v_gene: TRBV14
j_gene: TRBJ2-3
abundance: -

CDR3aa: CSARPKRQGMTYEQYF
v_gene: TRBV20-1
j_gene: TRBJ2-7
abundance: few

CDR3aa: CSVMNTEAFF
v_gene: TRBV29-1
j_gene: TRBJ1-1
abundance: many

CDR3aa: CASSYSLEGTDTQYF
v_gene: TRBV6-6
j_gene: TRBJ2-3
abundance: many

CDR3aa: CASRAASNEQFF
v_gene: TRBV3-1
j_gene: TRBJ2-1
abundance: -

CDR3aa: CATSVKAYSYNEQFF
v_gene: TRBV2
j_gene: TRBJ2-1
abundance: few

CDR3aa: CASSPPFDREVGHEQFF
v_gene: TRBV27
j_gene: TRBJ2-1
abundance: many

CDR3aa: CASSYPSTDLNTEAFF
v_gene: TRBV6-6
j_gene: TRBJ1-1
abundance: few

CDR3aa: CSIGWGQGEKLFF
v_gene: TRBV29-1
j_gene: TRBJ1-4
abundance: -

CDR3aa: CASSLDLPGYNEQFF
v_gene: TRBV5-1
j_gene: TRBJ2-1
abundance: many

CDR3aa: CASSSPGKSLF
v_gene: TRBV6-2/TRBV6-3
j_gene: TRBJ2-1
abundance: few

CDR3aa: CASSLGGGFYNEQFF
v_gene: TRBV5-6
j_gene: TRBJ2-1
abundance: many

CDR3aa: CASSLTSGSEQFF
v_gene: TRBV19
j_gene: TRBJ2-1
abundance: -

CDR3aa: CASRTGLAGSEQYF
v_gene: TRBV7-9
j_gene: TRBJ2-7
abundance: -

CDR3aa: CASTVGLANEQYF
v_gene: TRBV12-3/TRBV12-4
j_gene: TRBJ2-7
abundance: many

CDR3aa: CASAGGGRGTYGYTF
v_gene: TRBV7-6
j_gene: TRBJ1-2
abundance: many

CDR3aa: CASSQNRGSETQYF
v_gene: TRBV14
j_gene: TRBJ2-5
abundance: -

CDR3aa: CASSLDTRGTEAFF
v_gene: TRBV5-1
j_gene: TRBJ1-1
abundance: -

CDR3aa: CASHEVRSGANVLTF
v_gene: TRBV28
j_gene: TRBJ2-6
abundance: many

CDR3aa: CSAREWIRSYEQYF
v_gene: TRBV20-1
j_gene: TRBJ2-7
abundance: -

CDR3aa: CASSFGTSGIYGQYF
v_gene: TRBV27
j_gene: TRBJ2-7
abundance: once

CDR3aa: CASSTSRREGARNEQFF
v_gene: TRBV6-5
j_gene: TRBJ2-1
abundance: few

CDR3aa: CATSRDLVTYEQYF
v_gene: TRBV15
j_gene: TRBJ2-7
abundance: few

CDR3aa: CSARDPRTGGAYNEQLF
v_gene: TRBV20-1
j_gene: TRBJ2-1
abundance: few

CDR3aa: CASSSGQGSTGELFF
v_gene: TRBV7-7
j_gene: TRBJ2-2
abundance: medium-sized

CDR3aa: CASSQQTGRRTEAFF
v_gene: TRBV4-1
j_gene: TRBJ1-1
abundance: few

CDR3aa: CASSFSARSYNEQFF
v_gene: TRBV12-3/TRBV12-4
j_gene: TRBJ2-1
abundance: few

CDR3aa: CASSQSGQGAAKNIQYF
v_gene: TRBV7-9
j_gene: TRBJ2-4
abundance: few

CDR3aa: CASSGEGASTDTQYF
v_gene: TRBV9
j_gene: TRBJ2-3
abundance: few

CDR3aa: CASSYSRDPVQHEQYF
v_gene: TRBV6-2/TRBV6-3
j_gene: TRBJ2-7
abundance: many

CDR3aa: CSVAGLANTGEQYF
v_gene: TRBV29-1
j_gene: TRBJ2-7
abundance: -

CDR3aa: CASSPKSSHYEQYF
v_gene: TRBV12-3/TRBV12-4
j_gene: TRBJ2-7
abundance: many

CDR3aa: CASAAGTGGTGELFF
v_gene: TRBV7-2
j_gene: TRBJ2-2
abundance: many

CDR3aa: CASSLWTGGFSPLHF
v_gene: TRBV28
j_gene: TRBJ1-6
abundance: many

CDR3aa: CASSRDNSNYGYTF
v_gene: TRBV6-1
j_gene: TRBJ1-2
abundance: -

CDR3aa: CASSLEGGYTF
v_gene: TRBV28
j_gene: TRBJ1-2
abundance: many

CDR3aa: CASSSTSGHNEQFF
v_gene: TRBV5-1
j_gene: TRBJ2-1
abundance: many

CDR3aa: CASSSSTNSETQYF
v_gene: TRBV27
j_gene: TRBJ2-5
abundance: many

CDR3aa: CSGLIGTRGAEAFF
v_gene: TRBV29-1
j_gene: TRBJ1-1
abundance: many

CDR3aa: CATSDVSLSGGTQYF
v_gene: TRBV24-1
j_gene: TRBJ2-3
abundance: -

CDR3aa: CAWTSTDTQYF
v_gene: TRBV30
j_gene: TRBJ2-3
abundance: many

CDR3aa: CASSRDRHYGYTF
v_gene: TRBV3-1
j_gene: TRBJ1-2
abundance: many

CDR3aa: CASSLTPLQGTNSPLHF
v_gene: TRBV5-1
j_gene: TRBJ1-6
abundance: few